This T cell receptor beta chain was documented in a study of Tregs in tolerant kidney transplant recipients. Overall study results and limits: No direct test of biological reproducibility was done here. Donor-specific Treg expansion exceeded global Treg expansion in tolerant patients, suggesting antigen drive. For some patients, primers changed over time, blocking nucleotide-level comparison.

Recipients received nonmyeloablative bone marrow transplants from related graft donors, with transient mixed chimerism. Unstimulated regulatory T cells (CD4+CD25+CD127-), CD4+CD25- non-regulatory cells, CD4 and CD8 cells were FACS-sorted from thawed PBMCs. In regard to this clone: What it recognizes is unknown.

Some clones are missing from TCRdb's copy, which holds only in-frame ones; the method was immunoSEQ multiplex PCR. Of tens of thousands of clones listed, about 91% are singletons. Sequenced here: CD4+ T cells from blood (PBMCs), sampled 24 months after the transplant. The clonotype originates from a human patient who received a combined kidney and bone marrow transplant. Part of the T cell pool may stem from the graft donor.

CDR3 nucleotides: TGTGCCAGCAGCCCTCGAGCGGGGTTCGACACCGGGGAGCTGTTTTTT. Translating gives CASSPRAGFDTGELFF. The chain uses TRBV7-2 and TRBJ2-2; TRBD2 matches at 7 bases. Germline V lookup: CDR1 SGHTA, CDR2 FQGNSA. The ends lost 5 bases at V and 3 bases at J; junction bases unmatched: 9. The CDR3 runs 16 residues.